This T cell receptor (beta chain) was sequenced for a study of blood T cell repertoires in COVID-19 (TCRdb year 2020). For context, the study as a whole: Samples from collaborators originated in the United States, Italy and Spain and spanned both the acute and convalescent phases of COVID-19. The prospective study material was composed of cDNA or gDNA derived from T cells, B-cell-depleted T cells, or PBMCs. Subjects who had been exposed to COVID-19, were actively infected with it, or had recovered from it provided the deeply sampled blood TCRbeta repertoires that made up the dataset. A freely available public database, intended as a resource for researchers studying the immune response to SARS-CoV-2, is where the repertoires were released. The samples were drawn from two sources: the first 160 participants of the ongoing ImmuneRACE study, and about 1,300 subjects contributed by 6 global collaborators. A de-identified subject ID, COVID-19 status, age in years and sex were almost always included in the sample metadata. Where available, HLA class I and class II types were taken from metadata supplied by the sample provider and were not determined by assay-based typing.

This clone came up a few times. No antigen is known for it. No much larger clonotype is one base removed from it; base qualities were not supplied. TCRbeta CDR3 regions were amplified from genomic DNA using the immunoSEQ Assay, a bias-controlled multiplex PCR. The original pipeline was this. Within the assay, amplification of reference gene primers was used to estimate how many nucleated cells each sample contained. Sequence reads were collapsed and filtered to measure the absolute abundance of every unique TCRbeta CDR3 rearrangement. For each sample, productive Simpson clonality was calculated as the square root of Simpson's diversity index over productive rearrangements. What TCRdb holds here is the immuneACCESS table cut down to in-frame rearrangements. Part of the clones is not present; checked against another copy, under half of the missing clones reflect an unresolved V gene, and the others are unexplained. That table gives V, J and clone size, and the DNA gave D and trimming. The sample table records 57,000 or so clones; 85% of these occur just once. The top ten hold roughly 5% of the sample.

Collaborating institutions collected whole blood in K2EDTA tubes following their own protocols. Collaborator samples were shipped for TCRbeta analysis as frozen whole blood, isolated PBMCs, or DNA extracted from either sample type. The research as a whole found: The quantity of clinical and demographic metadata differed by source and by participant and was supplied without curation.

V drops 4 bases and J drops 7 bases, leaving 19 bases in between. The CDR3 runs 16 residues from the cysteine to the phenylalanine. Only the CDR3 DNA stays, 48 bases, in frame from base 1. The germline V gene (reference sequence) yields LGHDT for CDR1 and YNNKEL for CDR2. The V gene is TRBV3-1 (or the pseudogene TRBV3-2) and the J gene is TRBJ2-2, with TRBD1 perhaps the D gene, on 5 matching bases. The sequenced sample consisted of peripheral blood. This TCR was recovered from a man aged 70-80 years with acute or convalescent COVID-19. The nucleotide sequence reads TGTGCCAGCAGCCCGTTCGCCAGGGATGGTAACGGGGAGCTGTTTTTT. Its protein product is CASSPFARDGNGELFF.